Each of the 24 T cell receptor beta chains below was sequenced from the same sample in a study of T-cell memory formation after mild COVID-19. TCRdb reprocessed the 5' RACE reads with MiXCR, giving one entry per CDR3 protein. Found here are approximately 500,000 distinct CDR3 sequences, 20% to 30% of them singletons; the top ten hold around 12%. Sequenced sample: PBMCs or a T cell subset sorted from them (not recorded which). The receptors derive from an adult woman who had mild COVID-19 (a few samples of this study predate the infection). Cell type and time point are not known.

The J gene is TRBJ2-5, the V gene TRBV12-3 or TRBV12-4; D is unclear. The V and J ends lost 8 bases and 1 base respectively, with 11 bases between them. This CDR3 contains 13 residues. The CDR3 DNA reads TGTGCCAGCCACGGACCCTTCCAAGAGACCCAGTACTTC. This codes for CASHGPFQETQYF.

The V and J genes are TRBV5-1 and TRBJ2-7, with 8 bases that match TRBD2. V shed 4 bases, J shed 0 bases, and the junction held 6 bases outside the gene matches. From germline, CDR1 is SGHRS and CDR2 YFSETQ. This CDR3 contains 15 residues. This CDR3 is CASSMIAGSSYEQYF. The CDR3, as DNA: TGCGCCAGCAGCATGATAGCGGGGAGCTCCTACGAGCAGTACTTC.

The V and J genes are TRBV20-1 and TRBJ2-7; D is possibly TRBD1 or TRBD2 (5 bases each). Germline assignment: CDR1 DFQATT and CDR2 SNEGSKA (reference sequence). V lost 0 bases and J lost 0, with 12 bases in between. CDR3 length equals 15 residues. This chain's CDR3 is CSARDLQGDSYEQYF. DNA of the CDR3: TGCAGTGCTAGAGATCTGCAGGGAGACTCCTACGAGCAGTACTTC.

The gene calls are TRBV20-1 and TRBJ1-2, with D possibly TRBD1 on 5 matching bases. V was clipped by 5 bases and J by 3 bases, with 16 bases between them. Germline CDR1 DFQATT, CDR2 SNEGSKA (reference sequence). CDR3 length: 14 residues. The CDR3 sequence: CSAGNGAGDYGYTF. As DNA, the CDR3 is TGCAGTGCTGGCAATGGGGCAGGAGACTATGGCTACACCTTC.

This chain joins TRBV19 and TRBJ1-5; possibly TRBD1 for D (5 bases). The CDR3 contains 14 residues. The V gene's germline CDR1 is LNHDA and CDR2 SQIVND (reference sequence). V was cut by 3 bases and J by 1 base, with 7 bases left in between. CDR3 amino acids: CASSMGGSNQPQHF. The CDR3 DNA follows: TGTGCCAGTAGTATGGGGGGAAGCAATCAGCCCCAGCATTTT.

This clonotype was counted only a few times. The rearrangement joins TRBV30 to TRBJ1-2; maybe TRBD1 (6 bases). Germline V CDR1 and CDR2: GTSNPN, SVGIG (reference sequence). The CDR3 loop spans 12 amino acids. Trimming stripped 4 bases from V and 8 bases from J, with 14 bases between. The CDR3 loop is CAWTKTGRGYTF. The CDR3, as DNA: TGTGCCTGGACAAAGACAGGTAGAGGCTACACCTTC.

This clonotype has a handful of counts. The V call is TRBV20-1, the J call TRBJ2-1; TRBD1 might be the D (6 bases). The CDR3 is 15 amino acids. Trimming stripped 5 bases from V and 0 bases from J, with 14 bases between. Germline V gene sequence: CDR1 DFQATT, CDR2 SNEGSKA (reference sequence). As DNA, the CDR3 is TGCAGTGCTCCCCGGGACACCATCTCCTACAATGAGCAGTTCTTC. As protein: CSAPRDTISYNEQFF.

This clonotype has only a few counts. This sequence joins TRBV6-5 and TRBJ2-7, with D unclear. The length of the CDR3 is 14 residues. V was cut by 0 bases and J by 0 bases, with 6 bases left in between. Germline CDR1 is MNHEY and CDR2 is SVGAGI. The CDR3 reads CASSYSWDSYEQYF. As DNA, the CDR3 is TGTGCCAGCAGTTACTCCTGGGACTCCTACGAGCAGTACTTC.

This clonotype was seen repeatedly, ten times or more. The chain is built from TRBV7-2 and TRBJ2-5; no clear D. CDR3 length: 13 residues. Germline V gene data show CDR1 as SGHTA and CDR2 as FQGNSA. Trimming removed 6 bases at V and 4 bases at J, with 12 bases between. The chain's CDR3 is CASSLGQRETQYF. CDR3 bases: TGTGCCAGCAGTTTGGGTCAGCGAGAGACCCAGTACTTC.

The rearrangement joins TRBV9 to TRBJ2-1; D remains ambiguous. Per germline, CDR1 SGDLS and CDR2 YYNGEE. Trimming stripped 1 base from V and 7 bases from J, with 6 bases between. The length of the CDR3 is 12 residues. CDR3 in DNA: TGTGCCAGCAGCGTAAACGGGAATGAGCAGTTCTTC. It translates to CASSVNGNEQFF.

The chain couples TRBV12-3 or TRBV12-4 to TRBJ2-1; TRBD2 matches at 9 bases. The CDR3 sequence is 15 residues long. V dropped 1 base and J dropped 10; count of bases not matched to a gene: 8. CDR3 region: CASSLGFSGRQEQFF. The CDR3, as DNA: TGTGCCAGCAGTTTAGGTTTTAGCGGGAGACAGGAGCAGTTCTTC.

This chain uses TRBV6-1 with TRBJ1-2; possibly TRBD1 for D (5 bases). Germline V lookup: CDR1 MNHNS, CDR2 SASEGT. The CDR3 spans 13 residues. V lost 4 bases, J lost 4 bases, and 10 bases lay in between. The CDR3 protein is CASSGRDAYGYTF. CDR3 DNA: TGTGCCAGCAGTGGCAGGGACGCCTATGGCTACACCTTC.

This chain uses TRBV2 with TRBJ2-7, with D uncertain. V gave up 7 bases and J gave up 2 bases, with 15 bases separating them. Germline CDR1 and CDR2: SNHLY and FYNNEI. The length of the CDR3 is 14 residues. The CDR3 sequence: CASTQEGGPYEQYF. CDR3 nucleotide sequence: TGTGCCAGCACCCAAGAAGGCGGACCCTACGAGCAGTACTTC.

A few counts support this clonotype. This rearrangement joins TRBV2 to TRBJ2-7; TRBD1 matches at 8 bases. CDR1 is SNHLY and CDR2 is FYNNEI in the germline V gene. Trimming cost V 4 bases and J 1 base; bases outside gene matches: 6. The CDR3 runs 15 residues. CDR3 in DNA: TGTGCCAGCAGTGGCCCCGGACAGGGATCCTACGAGCAGTACTTC. Protein sequence: CASSGPGQGSYEQYF.

This clonotype appeared a few times. The gene calls are TRBV7-9 and TRBJ2-7; TRBD2 might be the D (6 bases). CDR3 length equals 14 residues. Germline CDR1 and CDR2: SEHNR and FQNEAQ (reference sequence). Trimming took 5 bases from V and 3 from J, leaving 14 bases between them. CDR3 protein: CASSPAGGVYEQYF. Written as DNA, the CDR3 is TGTGCCAGCAGCCCCGCCGGGGGAGTCTACGAGCAGTACTTC.

This clonotype showed up just a few times. The CDR3 reads CASSQDSTGGPGDTQYF. Written as DNA, the CDR3 is TGTGCCAGCAGCCAAGATTCGACGGGGGGGCCTGGAGATACGCAGTATTTT. The chain recombines TRBV4-2 with TRBJ2-3; 8 bases are shared with TRBD2. This CDR3 is built from 17 residues. Germline-derived CDR1 and CDR2 are LGHNA and YNFKEQ. With V trimmed by 0 bases and J by 5 bases, 10 bases remained unmatched.

The chain combines TRBV12-3 or TRBV12-4 with TRBJ1-5; D may be TRBD1 (6 bases). V was clipped by 5 bases and J by 5 bases, with 10 bases between them. The CDR3 is made up of 13 amino acids. The CDR3 nucleotides are TGTGCCAGCAGTCTACAGGGTTATCAGCCCCAGCATTTT. Translating it yields CASSLQGYQPQHF.

In this sample, this clonotype turned up many times. The chain is built from TRBV18 and TRBJ1-1; no clear D. Germline CDR1 KGHSH, CDR2 LQKENI. The CDR3 consists of 14 residues. V was pared by 3 bases and J by 1 base, with 9 bases between. The CDR3 bases are TGTGCCAGCTCACCTATCCCCCAGAACACTGAAGCTTTCTTT. It translates to CASSPIPQNTEAFF.

This clonotype has a handful of counts. V usage is TRBV9 and J usage is TRBJ2-3, with D possibly being TRBD2 (6 bases). This CDR3 region has 15 residues. Trimming took off 0 bases at V and 5 bases at J, with 13 bases between the two ends. The V gene's germline CDR1 is SGDLS and CDR2 YYNGEE. CDR3 nucleotide sequence: TGTGCCAGCAGCGTAGTTGGCGGGAAGGGAGATACGCAGTATTTT. This encodes CASSVVGGKGDTQYF.

This clonotype has only a few counts. The chain uses TRBV19 and TRBJ1-2; D uncertain. Looked up from germline, CDR1 is LNHDA and CDR2 is SQIVND (reference sequence). The CDR3 consists of 15 residues. V was trimmed by 2 bases and J by 4 bases, leaving 14 bases between them. As DNA, the CDR3 is TGTGCCAGTAGTATATCGCCTTGGGAGAGCTATGGCTACACCTTC. It yields the protein CASSISPWESYGYTF.

The table lists this clonotype with a few counts. The gene calls are TRBV20-1 and TRBJ2-2; 7 bases match TRBD2. Per germline, CDR1 DFQATT and CDR2 SNEGSKA (reference sequence). There are 14 residues in the CDR3. V was clipped by 5 bases and J by 0 bases; unmatched bases: 3. The CDR3 nucleotides read TGCAGTGCTTGGGACTACGCGAACACCGGGGAGCTGTTTTTT. It is translated as CSAWDYANTGELFF.

This clonotype was observed a few times. This chain connects TRBV7-9 to TRBJ1-2, with 7 bases fitting TRBD1. V was pared by 4 bases and J by 1 base, with 6 bases of the junction left unmatched. This CDR3 is 15 amino acids long. Germline lookup yields CDR1 SEHNR and CDR2 FQNEAQ (reference sequence). CDR3 region: CASSSIPGGNYGYTF. As DNA, the CDR3 is TGTGCCAGCAGCTCAATCCCAGGGGGTAACTATGGCTACACCTTC. Supplemented by reference TRBV7-9 and TRBJ1-2, the full variable domain reads DTGVSQNPRHKITKRGQNVTFRCDPISEHNRLYWYRQTLGQGPEFLTYFQNEAQLEKSRLLSDRFSAERPKGSFSTLEIQRTEQGDSAMYLCASSSIPGGNYGYTFGSGTRLTVV.

This clonotype was found a few times. The chain uses TRBV18 and TRBJ2-5, with a possible D match to TRBD1 (6 bases). The CDR3 length is 15 residues. V lost 3 bases and J lost 2, with 13 bases in between. The germline CDR1 and CDR2 sequences are KGHSH and LQKENI. In nucleotides, the CDR3 is TGTGCCAGCTCACCTTCAACAGGGATTCAAGAGACCCAGTACTTC. This translates into CASSPSTGIQETQYF.

Only a few counts were recorded for this clonotype. The chain has TRBV5-1 and TRBJ1-1; a weak D match, TRBD1 (5 bases). The CDR3 has 15 amino acids. Trimming removed 0 bases at V and 5 bases at J, with 14 bases between. Germline assignment: CDR1 SGHRS and CDR2 YFSETQ. Written as DNA, the CDR3 is TGCGCCAGCAGCTTGGTCCAGGGCTCGGAGACTGAAGCTTTCTTT. Translated, it gives CASSLVQGSETEAFF.